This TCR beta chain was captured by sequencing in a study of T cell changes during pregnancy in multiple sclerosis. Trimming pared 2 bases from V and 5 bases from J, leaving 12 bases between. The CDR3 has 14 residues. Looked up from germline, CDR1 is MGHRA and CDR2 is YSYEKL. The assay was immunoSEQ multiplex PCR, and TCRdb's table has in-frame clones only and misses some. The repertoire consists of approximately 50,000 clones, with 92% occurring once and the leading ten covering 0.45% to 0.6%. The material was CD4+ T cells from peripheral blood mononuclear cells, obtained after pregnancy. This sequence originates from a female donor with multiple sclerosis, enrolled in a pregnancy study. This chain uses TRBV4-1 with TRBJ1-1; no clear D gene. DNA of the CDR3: TGCGCCAGCAGCCAACCAACTTACAGAACTGAAGCTTTCTTT. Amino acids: CASSQPTYRTEAFF.